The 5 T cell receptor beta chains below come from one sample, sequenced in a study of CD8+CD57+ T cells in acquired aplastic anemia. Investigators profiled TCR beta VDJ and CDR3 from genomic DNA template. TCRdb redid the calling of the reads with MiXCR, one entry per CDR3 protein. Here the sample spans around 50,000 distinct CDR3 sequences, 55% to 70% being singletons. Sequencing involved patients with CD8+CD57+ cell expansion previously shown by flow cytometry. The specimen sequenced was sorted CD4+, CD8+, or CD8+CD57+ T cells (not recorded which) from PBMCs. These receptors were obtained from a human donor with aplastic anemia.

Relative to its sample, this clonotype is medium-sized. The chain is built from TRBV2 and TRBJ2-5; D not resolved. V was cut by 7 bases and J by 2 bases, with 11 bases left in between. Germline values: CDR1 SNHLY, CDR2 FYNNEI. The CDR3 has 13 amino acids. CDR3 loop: CASIPENQETQYF. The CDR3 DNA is TGTGCCAGCATCCCGGAGAATCAAGAGACCCAGTACTTC.

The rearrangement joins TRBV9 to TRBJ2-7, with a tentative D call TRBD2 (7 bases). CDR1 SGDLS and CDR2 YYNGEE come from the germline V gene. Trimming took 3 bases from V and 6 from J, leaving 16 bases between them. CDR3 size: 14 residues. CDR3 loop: CASSGHAGEGEQYF. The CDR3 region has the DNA TGTGCCAGCAGCGGTCATGCAGGGGAGGGCGAGCAGTACTTC.

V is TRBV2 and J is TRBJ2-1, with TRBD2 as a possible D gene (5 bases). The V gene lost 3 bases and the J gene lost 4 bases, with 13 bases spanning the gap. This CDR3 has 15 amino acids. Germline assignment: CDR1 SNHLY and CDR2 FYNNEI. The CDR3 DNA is TGTGCCAGCAGTGATCGGGGAACACTTTACAATGAGCAGTTCTTC. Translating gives CASSDRGTLYNEQFF.

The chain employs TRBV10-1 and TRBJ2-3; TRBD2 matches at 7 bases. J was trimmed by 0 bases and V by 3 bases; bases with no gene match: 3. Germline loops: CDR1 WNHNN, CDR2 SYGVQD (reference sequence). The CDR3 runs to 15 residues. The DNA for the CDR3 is TGCGCCAGCAGTGATCAAGCGGGGAGCACAGATACGCAGTATTTT. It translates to CASSDQAGSTDTQYF.

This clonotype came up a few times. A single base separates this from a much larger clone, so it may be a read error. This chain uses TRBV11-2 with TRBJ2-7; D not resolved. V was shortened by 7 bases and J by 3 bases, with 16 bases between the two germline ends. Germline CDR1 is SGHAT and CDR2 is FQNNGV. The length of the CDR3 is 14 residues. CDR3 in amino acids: CASTLPDGNYEQYF. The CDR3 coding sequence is TGTGCCAGCACCCTTCCCGACGGAAACTACGAGCAGTACTTC.